The entry that follows covers one T cell receptor (beta chain) sequence. Sequencing was performed with immunoSEQ multiplex PCR; in TCRdb, only in-frame clones are kept and a portion is missing. The table includes tens of thousands of clones, about nine tenths detected once. The data were obtained in a study of PD-1 and CTLA-4 blockade in melanoma. Material: CD8+ T cells from peripheral blood, obtained before anti-PD-1 treatment. The source of this sequence is a human donor with melanoma.

This CDR3 reads CASRQGNSPLHF. The CDR3 DNA reads as TGTGCCAGCAGGCAGGGTAATTCACCCCTCCACTTT. The rearrangement uses TRBV6-4 and TRBJ1-6, with D maybe TRBD1 (5 bases). Germline V gene data show CDR1 as MRHNA and CDR2 as SNTAGT. V was clipped by 6 bases and J by 6 bases, with 6 bases between them. CDR3 length: 12 residues.